The clone carrying this T cell receptor (beta chain) was detected many times. This entry is derived from a study of T cells in Graves' hyperthyroidism and ophthalmopathy. An absence of ophthalmopathy progression within 18 months meant stable Graves' hyperthyroidism. V lost 4 bases and J 3 bases, leaving 17 bases between the germline ends. The CDR3 consists of 16 residues. Per germline, CDR1 SGHRS and CDR2 YFSETQ. Amplified TCR beta CDR3 regions derived from RNA transcripts. During a first-round RT-PCR of the TCR CDR3, the HTBI primer set was used. TCRdb re-called the multiplex PCR reads with MiXCR, one entry per CDR3 protein. The profile shows around 450,000 distinct CDR3 sequences, 12% to 15% of them singletons.

The rearrangement joins TRBV5-1 to TRBJ2-1; D may be TRBD1 (6 bases). The sample comprised blood. This TCR was sampled from a young woman with Graves' hyperthyroidism. The CDR3 nucleotides read TGCGCCAGCAGCACCTTGCTAGGGGGAGTCTACAATGAGCAGTTCTTC. Its protein is CASSTLLGGVYNEQFF.